Listed below are T cell receptor beta chains from one sample, sequenced in a study of cytomegalovirus exposure and HLA in healthy donors. The method was immunoSEQ multiplex PCR; TCRdb's version includes in-frame clones alone and lacks a portion of them. Of some 170,000 clones listed, about 86% are singletons. The sequencing input was PBMCs. These receptors were collected from a woman aged 25 to 39 in good health and CMV-seronegative. Both conserved end residues are trimmed from each CDR3. The D gene is left open where the match is weak. The size field is filled for only some rows; it gives once, few, many or a size class.

clone_size	v_call	d_call	cdr3_aa
NA	TRBV28	TRBD2	ASREAGTWNNEQF
NA	TRBV13	NA	ASSVRQGGNTGELF
NA	TRBV6-5	TRBD1	ASSYTFGTASGGYT
NA	TRBV27	NA	ASSQTNYGYT
once	TRBV19	TRBD2	ASSMVSGVWADTQY
few	TRBV6-1	TRBD1	ASSEGYRGIGTEAF
NA	TRBV6-1	NA	ASSEDVDSGKLF
NA	TRBV30	TRBD1	AWSVLGYRQGDGEAF
NA	TRBV19	TRBD2	ASSLGGGRVLETQY
NA	TRBV27	TRBD1	ASSPPGQGGETQY
NA	TRBV7-9	TRBD1	ASSSQQGWDNSPLH
NA	TRBV27	NA	ASSQTLMNTEAF
once	TRBV11-2	TRBD2	ASSVRTRGNTGELF
NA	TRBV7-2	TRBD2	ASSPDRGLRLAGGDTQY
NA	TRBV5-5	TRBD1	ASSVVPGQRSQGQY
NA	TRBV6-5	NA	ASSYRGGQPQH
few	TRBV15	TRBD1	ATSLTGDGANGLT
NA	TRBV7-2	NA	ASSLEGFGVETQY
many	TRBV7-9	NA	ASSLGGYSNQPQH
NA	TRBV4-3	NA	ASSQDRSYEQY
NA	TRBV19	NA	ASCRGGSGNTIY
NA	TRBV4-2	NA	ASSQDFTSRETQY
NA	TRBV7-8	TRBD1	ASSLLTGGIYEQY
NA	TRBV2	TRBD2	ASSGGLAGGPILTGELF
NA	TRBV10-3	NA	AISESGGTNTEAF
few	TRBV2	TRBD1	ASSEALPGQGAIEQY
NA	TRBV7-2	TRBD1	ASSPDRVRQETQY
NA	TRBV6-1	NA	ASRDSYNPGNTIY
once	TRBV6-6	TRBD1	ASSYSGTDYEQY
NA	TRBV5-1	NA	ASSPQLGIPTNEQF
NA	TRBV28	NA	ASVHRSSYNSPLH
NA	TRBV7-2	NA	ASSPAGTLNTGELF
NA	TRBV9	TRBD1	ASSEGSRGSTEAF
once	TRBV5-1	NA	ASSLVENYGYT
NA	TRBV6-5	NA	ASSYTKGGYEQY
few	TRBV11-1	NA	ASSLDHGRGSTDTQY
NA	TRBV7-6	TRBD2	ASSLARGLAGLYNEQF
NA	TRBV27	TRBD1	ASSLLSQGQETQY
few	TRBV19	TRBD1	ASSLQGAFTDTQY
NA	TRBV21-1	NA	ASSRGGPPGNTIY
once	TRBV7-9	NA	ASSKSPLVGEQY
NA	TRBV19	NA	ASSMGGSADTQY
few	TRBV5-1	TRBD1	ASSLRGHRGRDEKLF
NA	TRBV19	NA	ASKLTRNQPQH
NA	TRBV19	TRBD2	ASSYKGVSGLAGGGEQF
NA	TRBV28	NA	ASSFGLQDSNQPQH
NA	TRBV4-3	NA	ASSQDESSGANVLT
few	TRBV6-5	NA	ASEGILNQPQH
NA	TRBV5-3	NA	ARSLVRSYEQY